Listed here are 17 T cell receptor beta chains from one sample, sequenced in a study of CD8 T cells in ankylosing spondylitis. Each CDR3 protein gets one entry after TCRdb re-called the 5' RACE reads with MiXCR. The sample includes roughly 400,000 distinct CDR3 sequences, around 20% of them seen just once. Their cognate antigens are unknown. General study findings and limits: Ankylosing spondylitis blood appeared to be characterized by a TCR beta motif of several highly homologous variants.

Sequencing was done on a sample of blood, either unsorted or a sorted T cell fraction (not recorded which). The receptor source for this set is a male donor with ankylosing spondylitis.

The chain carries TRBV10-3 and TRBJ2-7, with D perhaps TRBD2 (5 bases). This CDR3 is built from 14 residues. Germline assignment: CDR1 ENHRY and CDR2 SYGVKD. V lost 10 bases, J lost 3 bases, and 19 bases lay in between. CDR3 DNA: TGTGCCACCAGGAGGCTCGGGGTAAACTACGAGCAGTACTTC. Translated, it gives CATRRLGVNYEQYF.

This clonotype has a handful of counts. The V gene is TRBV4-1, the J gene TRBJ2-3; D not certain. In germline, CDR1 is MGHRA, CDR2 YSYEKL. CDR3 length: 15 amino acids. V was pared by 0 bases and J by 6 bases, with 13 bases between. For the CDR3, the DNA is TGCGCCAGCAGCCAAGAGAACACGGGTCTGGATACGCAGTATTTT. Translating it yields CASSQENTGLDTQYF.

This clonotype was found a few times. The chain links TRBV6-2 or TRBV6-3 to TRBJ1-2; D gene uncertain. The CDR3 has 14 residues. With 6 bases removed from V and 6 bases from J, the gap between germline ends came to 17 bases. The germline V gene encodes CDR1 MNHEY and CDR2 SVGEGT. The CDR3 DNA follows: TGTGCCAGCAGGAGACAACGGGGAATTCATGGCTACACCTTC. This codes for CASRRQRGIHGYTF.

The table lists this clonotype with a few counts. The J gene is TRBJ2-5, the V gene TRBV29-1, with D unresolved. Germline CDR1 SQVTM, CDR2 ANQGSEA. The CDR3 has 11 residues. V lost 4 bases and J 1 base, leaving 4 bases between the germline ends. In DNA form, the CDR3 reads TGCAGCGTTGGCAGCCAAGAGACCCAGTACTTC. As protein: CSVGSQETQYF.

A single count supports this clonotype. CDR3 protein: CASAEGQGVRRQPQHF. DNA of the CDR3: TGTGCCAGCGCCGAAGGACAGGGGGTAAGGCGGCAGCCCCAGCATTTT. The J gene is TRBJ1-5, the V gene TRBV6-2 or TRBV6-3; TRBD1 matches at 10 bases. This CDR3 is 16 amino acids long. The J segment lost 7 bases and the V segment lost 8 bases, leaving 14 bases of the junction unmatched. CDR1 and CDR2 from the germline V gene are MNHEY and SVGEGT.

A single count supports this clonotype. The junction departs from the called germline gene at one end, perhaps through a read error. The V gene is TRBV27, the J gene TRBJ2-1; the match to TRBD2 covers 13 bases. This CDR3 contains 15 residues. Germline CDR1 is MNHEY and CDR2 is SMNVEV (reference sequence). CDR3 nucleotides: TGTGCCAGTCAGCGGACTAGCGGGAGATACACTGAGCAGTTCTTC. Its translation: CASQRTSGRYTEQFF.

This chain uses TRBV7-6 with TRBJ2-1; D call uncertain. From germline, CDR1 is SGHVS and CDR2 FNYEAQ. The CDR3 length is 14 residues. The V gene lost 2 bases and the J gene lost 5 bases, with 10 bases spanning the gap. The chain's CDR3 is CASSLFNRDNEQFF. For the CDR3, the DNA is TGTGCCAGCAGCTTATTCAACCGGGACAATGAGCAGTTCTTC.

The table lists this clonotype with many counts. This chain uses TRBV5-6 with TRBJ1-5; 8 nucleotides align to TRBD1. The length of the CDR3 is 14 residues. CDR1 and CDR2 (germline): SGHDT, YYEEEE. J lost 7 bases, V lost 2 bases, and 5 bases had no gene match. For the CDR3, the DNA is TGTGCCAGCAGCTTAACAGGGGGACAACAGCCCCAGCATTTT. Protein: CASSLTGGQQPQHF.

A few counts support this clonotype. The chain has TRBV5-1 and TRBJ1-2, with 8 bases identical to TRBD1. Per the germline V gene, CDR1 is SGHRS and CDR2 is YFSETQ. This CDR3 region has 13 residues. DNA of the CDR3: TGCGCTGGCAGGGGGCCGAATTCAGATGGCTACACCTTC. As protein: CAGRGPNSDGYTF.

The chain couples TRBV30 to TRBJ2-2; D may correspond to TRBD1 or TRBD2 (5 bases each). Germline values: CDR1 GTSNPN, CDR2 SVGIG (reference sequence). CDR3 length equals 14 residues. V was clipped by 3 bases and J by 4 bases, with 12 bases between them. CDR3 in amino acids: CAWRRDLLTGELFF. CDR3 DNA sequence: TGTGCCTGGAGAAGGGACCTTCTCACCGGGGAGCTGTTTTTT.

The chain employs TRBV30 and TRBJ1-5; the match to TRBD1 covers 8 bases. In germline, CDR1 is GTSNPN, CDR2 SVGIG (reference sequence). The CDR3 contains 15 residues. V gave up 3 bases and J gave up 0 bases; unmatched junction bases: 4. CDR3: CAWSNGQGSNQPQHF. The CDR3 region has the DNA TGTGCCTGGAGCAACGGACAGGGTAGCAATCAGCCCCAGCATTTT. Variable domain in full (rest from reference TRBV30 and TRBJ1-5): SQTIHQWPATLVQPVGSPLSLECTVEGTSNPNLYWYRQAAGRGLQLLFYSVGIGQISSEVPQNLSASRPQDRQFILSSKKLLLSDSGFYLCAWSNGQGSNQPQHFGDGTRLSIL.

This chain joins TRBV29-1 and TRBJ2-2; no definite D call. This CDR3 contains 15 residues. Trimming pared 2 bases from V and 0 bases from J, leaving 10 bases between. The germline V gene has CDR1 SQVTM and CDR2 ANQGSEA. CDR3 region: CSVEKSSPNTGELFF. The CDR3 region has the DNA TGCAGCGTTGAAAAATCCAGCCCGAACACCGGGGAGCTGTTTTTT.

The V and J genes are TRBV21-1 and TRBJ2-2. TRBV21-1 is a known pseudogene. The CDR3 is made up of 16 amino acids. CDR3: CASSKSETSNTGELFF. DNA of the CDR3: TGTGCCAGCAGCAAAAGTGAGACATCGAACACCGGGGAGCTGTTTTTT.

This clonotype occurred once. V is TRBV19 and J is TRBJ1-1; D is perhaps TRBD1 (5 bases). Trimming cost V 8 bases and J 0 bases, with 10 bases left between them. This CDR3 comprises 13 residues. In germline, CDR1 is LNHDA, CDR2 SQIVND (reference sequence). Here the CDR3 reads CASEGNMNTEAFF. Written as DNA, the CDR3 is TGTGCCAGTGAGGGGAACATGAACACTGAAGCTTTCTTT. Supplemented by reference TRBV19 and TRBJ1-1, the full variable domain reads DGGITQSPKYLFRKEGQNVTLSCEQNLNHDAMYWYRQDPGQGLRLIYYSQIVNDFQKGDIAEGYSVSREKKESFPLTVTSAQKNPTAFYLCASEGNMNTEAFFGQGTRLTVV.

This chain connects TRBV12-3 or TRBV12-4 to TRBJ1-1, with D perhaps TRBD1 (5 bases). This CDR3 comprises 14 residues. V lost 4 bases and J 1 base, leaving 10 bases between the germline ends. In DNA form, the CDR3 reads TGTGCCAGCAGTTACGGACACGAGAACACTGAAGCTTTCTTT. Translating gives CASSYGHENTEAFF.

J is TRBJ2-5 and V is TRBV5-6; unclear D gene. This CDR3 contains 16 residues. Germline CDR1 and CDR2: SGHDT and YYEEEE. V lost 2 bases, J lost 10 bases, and 24 bases lay in between. The CDR3 DNA reads TGTGCCAGCAGCTTCTCTCCGATTATCCTAGAGAGTGACCAGTACTTC. It specifies CASSFSPIILESDQYF.

This clonotype was counted only a few times. V gene TRBV5-1 combines with J gene TRBJ2-2; D perhaps matches TRBD1 (5 bases). This CDR3 comprises 13 residues. V was cut by 6 bases and J by 3 bases, with 9 bases left in between. Germline values: CDR1 SGHRS, CDR2 YFSETQ. CDR3 region: CASKKQDTGELFF. CDR3 sequence (DNA): TGCGCCAGCAAAAAACAGGACACCGGGGAGCTGTTTTTT.